A selection of T cell receptor beta chains follows, all from one sample in a study of T cell responses to AZD1222 COVID-19 vaccine. Generated by immunoSEQ multiplex PCR, the TCRdb table keeps only in-frame clones and is missing some. This sample has 110,000 to 150,000 clones; around nine tenths occur once, and the top ten carry 3.1%. The source was peripheral blood, collected 28 days after the second AZD1222 dose. These receptor sequences come from an adult who received the AZD1222 COVID-19 vaccine. The CDR3 runs from the conserved cysteine through the conserved F or W. The D gene is left open where the match is weak. Clone size is not always given. Where it is, it says once, few, many or a class for expanded clones.

V gene: TRBV20-1; CDR3 length: 17; D gene: .; clone size: .; J gene: TRBJ1-6; CDR3 DNA: TGCAGTGCTAGTGCCCCCATGTCCGGGGCGAATAATTCACCCCTCCACTTT; CDR3 protein: CSASAPMSGANNSPLHF
V gene: TRBV2; CDR3 length: 15; D gene: .; clone size: .; J gene: TRBJ1-1; CDR3 DNA: TGTGCCCTCCTGCCTCCTCAAAGGGATTACACTGAAGCTTTCTTT; CDR3 protein: CALLPPQRDYTEAFF
V gene: TRBV19; CDR3 length: 13; D gene: .; clone size: .; J gene: TRBJ1-2; CDR3 DNA: TGTGCCAGTAGTATAAGTCAGAACTATGGCTACACCTTC; CDR3 protein: CASSISQNYGYTF
V gene: TRBV29-1; CDR3 length: 16; D gene: .; clone size: .; J gene: TRBJ2-3; CDR3 DNA: TGCAGCGTTGAAAAGGGGCAGCGTTCTAGCACAGATACGCAGTATTTT; CDR3 protein: CSVEKGQRSSTDTQYF
V gene: TRBV5-4; CDR3 length: 17; D gene: TRBD1; clone size: .; J gene: TRBJ2-2; CDR3 DNA: TGTGCCAGCTCCTCTCAGCTTAACAGGGGGCGGAACGGGGAGCTGTTTTTT; CDR3 protein: CASSSQLNRGRNGELFF
V gene: TRBV29-1; CDR3 length: 12; D gene: .; clone size: .; J gene: TRBJ1-4; CDR3 DNA: TGCAGTGGTGGGGGGCCCGATGAAAAACTGTTTTTT; CDR3 protein: CSGGGPDEKLFF
V gene: TRBV27; CDR3 length: 15; D gene: .; clone size: .; J gene: TRBJ1-1; CDR3 DNA: TGTGCCAGCAGTTTAGGAGTGGGGGGGCTCACTGAAGCTTTCTTT; CDR3 protein: CASSLGVGGLTEAFF
V gene: TRBV6-9; CDR3 length: 14; D gene: TRBD2; clone size: .; J gene: TRBJ2-1; CDR3 DNA: TGTGCCAGCAGTTATGGTACTAGCGGGTTAAAGCAGTTCTTC; CDR3 protein: CASSYGTSGLKQFF
V gene: TRBV5-1; CDR3 length: 15; D gene: .; clone size: .; J gene: TRBJ2-3; CDR3 DNA: TGCGCCAGCAGCTTGGTGGCAGGGGTGACAGATACGCAGTATTTT; CDR3 protein: CASSLVAGVTDTQYF
V gene: TRBV5-1; CDR3 length: 16; D gene: .; clone size: .; J gene: TRBJ1-2; CDR3 DNA: TGCGCCAGCAGCCCGTCCCGGGACAACGTCAGGGGTGGCTACACCTTC; CDR3 protein: CASSPSRDNVRGGYTF
V gene: TRBV28; CDR3 length: 15; D gene: TRBD2; clone size: .; J gene: TRBJ2-1; CDR3 DNA: TGTGCCAGCAGACGAGGACTAGCGGGCTACAATGAGCAGTTCTTC; CDR3 protein: CASRRGLAGYNEQFF
V gene: TRBV6-5; CDR3 length: 15; D gene: .; clone size: .; J gene: TRBJ1-4; CDR3 DNA: TGTGCCAGCATGGGGGCGAGTGCAACTAATGAAAAACTGTTTTTT; CDR3 protein: CASMGASATNEKLFF
V gene: TRBV4-1; CDR3 length: 15; D gene: .; clone size: .; J gene: TRBJ2-1; CDR3 DNA: TGCGCCAGCAGCCAAGATCAGGGAACCTACAATGAGCAGTTCTTC; CDR3 protein: CASSQDQGTYNEQFF
V gene: TRBV7-5; CDR3 length: 14; D gene: .; clone size: .; J gene: TRBJ2-3; CDR3 DNA: TGTGCCAGAAGCTCCGGGCAGGGCACAGATACGCAGTATTTT; CDR3 protein: CARSSGQGTDTQYF
V gene: TRBV3-1/TRBV3-2; CDR3 length: 17; D gene: TRBD1; clone size: .; J gene: TRBJ1-4; CDR3 DNA: TGTGCCAGCAGCTTCGGGACAGACCTTGCAACTAATGAAAAACTGTTTTTT; CDR3 protein: CASSFGTDLATNEKLFF
V gene: TRBV5-1; CDR3 length: 15; D gene: TRBD2; clone size: .; J gene: TRBJ2-7; CDR3 DNA: TGCGCCAGCAGCTTGGGCCTAGCGGCCGTCTACGAGCAGTACTTC; CDR3 protein: CASSLGLAAVYEQYF
V gene: TRBV29-1; CDR3 length: 14; D gene: .; clone size: .; J gene: TRBJ2-2; CDR3 DNA: TGCAGCGTCCTCCGCCGGGGGATGGGCGGGGAGCTGTTTTTT; CDR3 protein: CSVLRRGMGGELFF
V gene: TRBV6-6; CDR3 length: 15; D gene: .; clone size: once; J gene: TRBJ2-1; CDR3 DNA: TGTGCCAGCAGTTCCCGGGACTCAGCATCCGATGAGCAGTTCTTC; CDR3 protein: CASSSRDSASDEQFF
V gene: TRBV14; CDR3 length: 13; D gene: .; clone size: .; J gene: TRBJ1-4; CDR3 DNA: TGTGCCAGCAGCGCTCTGGGGGCTGAAAAACTGTTTTTT; CDR3 protein: CASSALGAEKLFF
V gene: TRBV30; CDR3 length: 13; D gene: .; clone size: .; J gene: TRBJ1-5; CDR3 DNA: TGTGCCTGGAGTTTCGAGGGTGGCCAGCCCCAGCATTTT; CDR3 protein: CAWSFEGGQPQHF
V gene: TRBV5-1; CDR3 length: 16; D gene: .; clone size: .; J gene: TRBJ2-3; CDR3 DNA: TGCGCCAGCAGCTTAAACCCCAGGGGTCGCACAGATACGCAGTATTTT; CDR3 protein: CASSLNPRGRTDTQYF
V gene: TRBV11-2; CDR3 length: 15; D gene: TRBD1; clone size: once; J gene: TRBJ1-2; CDR3 DNA: TGTGCCAGCAGCTTAGGGACAGGGGGGGTCTATGGCTACACCTTC; CDR3 protein: CASSLGTGGVYGYTF
V gene: TRBV3-1/TRBV3-2; CDR3 length: 14; D gene: .; clone size: once; J gene: TRBJ1-4; CDR3 DNA: TGTGCCAGCAGTCCCCGGGTGGCTAATGAAAAACTGTTTTTT; CDR3 protein: CASSPRVANEKLFF
V gene: TRBV29-1; CDR3 length: 14; D gene: .; clone size: .; J gene: TRBJ1-3; CDR3 DNA: TGCAGCGTTTCCCGGGACACCTCTGGAAACACCATATATTTT; CDR3 protein: CSVSRDTSGNTIYF
V gene: TRBV12-5; CDR3 length: 16; D gene: TRBD2; clone size: .; J gene: TRBJ2-1; CDR3 DNA: TGTGCTAGTGGTTTTTATACTAGCGGGATCTACAATGAGCAGTTCTTC; CDR3 protein: CASGFYTSGIYNEQFF
V gene: TRBV28; CDR3 length: 14; D gene: TRBD1; clone size: .; J gene: TRBJ2-7; CDR3 DNA: TGTGCCAGCATTTCGGGACAGGGGGGCTACGAGCAGTACTTC; CDR3 protein: CASISGQGGYEQYF
V gene: TRBV27; CDR3 length: 17; D gene: .; clone size: .; J gene: TRBJ1-6; CDR3 DNA: TGTGCCAGCAGTTTAATGAGACCCCCTAGCAGTAATTCACCCCTCCACTTT; CDR3 protein: CASSLMRPPSSNSPLHF
V gene: TRBV3-1/TRBV3-2; CDR3 length: 15; D gene: .; clone size: few; J gene: TRBJ1-1; CDR3 DNA: TGTGCCAGCAGCCAAGGAGGACAGCCGAACACTGAAGCTTTCTTT; CDR3 protein: CASSQGGQPNTEAFF
V gene: TRBV10-3; CDR3 length: 13; D gene: .; clone size: .; J gene: TRBJ1-6; CDR3 DNA: TGTGCCATCAGTCTAAATCAATATTCACCCCTCCACTTT; CDR3 protein: CAISLNQYSPLHF
V gene: TRBV5-1; CDR3 length: 15; D gene: TRBD1; clone size: .; J gene: TRBJ2-2; CDR3 DNA: TGCGCCAGCAGCTCCCGGACAGGAAGCGCCGGGGAGCTGTTTTTT; CDR3 protein: CASSSRTGSAGELFF
V gene: TRBV28; CDR3 length: 15; D gene: .; clone size: .; J gene: TRBJ2-7; CDR3 DNA: TGTGCCAGCAGTTTATCGGTAGCCGTTCGCTACGAGCAGTACTTC; CDR3 protein: CASSLSVAVRYEQYF
V gene: TRBV6-5; CDR3 length: 15; D gene: TRBD1; clone size: .; J gene: TRBJ1-3; CDR3 DNA: TGTGCCAGCAGCCGGGACAGACCCTCTGGAAACACCATATATTTT; CDR3 protein: CASSRDRPSGNTIYF
V gene: TRBV6-4; CDR3 length: 13; D gene: .; clone size: .; J gene: TRBJ2-2; CDR3 DNA: TGTGCCAGCAGTGCTGAGACCGGCGGGGAGCTGTTTTTT; CDR3 protein: CASSAETGGELFF